Listed below are T cell receptor beta chains from one sample, sequenced in a study of a mutant IDH1 vaccine in newly diagnosed glioma. The assay was immunoSEQ multiplex PCR, and TCRdb's table has in-frame clones only and misses some. The sample carries roughly 74,000 clones, 75% to 90% recorded once. These TCRs' antigens remain unknown. The sample here was PBMCs, taken from a glioma patient whose treatment included an IDH1 peptide vaccine. These receptors were obtained from a woman in her 50s with glioma. CDR3s include the opening cysteine and the closing phenylalanine or tryptophan. D genes are given only for firm matches.

length	V	D	J	CDR3
16	TRBV4-1	TRBD2	TRBJ2-1	CASSQDGSGRGNEQFF
13	TRBV19	NA	TRBJ1-5	CASSIAISQPQHF
15	TRBV11-1	TRBD1	TRBJ1-1	CASSLGTVLNTEAFF
15	TRBV30	NA	TRBJ2-7	CAWSPRTIPTYEQYF
16	TRBV18	NA	TRBJ2-3	CASSWMVGASTDTQYF
12	TRBV7-8	NA	TRBJ2-5	CASSLNRETQYF
14	TRBV10-3	TRBD1	TRBJ2-7	CATRLGQGNNEQYF
14	TRBV27	NA	TRBJ1-5	CASSSERVSQPQHF
13	TRBV28	NA	TRBJ1-2	CASVDGAEYGYTF
17	TRBV14	NA	TRBJ1-1	CASSQSLRDMENTEAFF